This T cell receptor beta chain appears in the sequencing data of a study of blood T cell repertoires in COVID-19. The overall study: Acute and convalescent COVID-19 samples came from the United States, Italy and Spain. Sources were T cells, B-cell-depleted T cells, or PBMCs; the material itself was cDNA or gDNA.

Trimming took 4 bases from V and 4 from J, leaving 13 bases between them. Germline lookup yields CDR1 LGHDT and CDR2 YNNKEL (reference sequence). This CDR3 spans 14 amino acids. This clone has only one observation. Original methodology: Nucleated cell counts were estimated from reference gene primer amplification. Assay used: immunoSEQ multiplex PCR; TCRdb lists only in-frame clones, some missing. V and J calls and clone size are those listed in that table; D and trimming were worked out from the DNA. The data show some 150,000 clones, with about 87% seen just once and under 9% held by the top ten. This TCR was recovered from a woman aged 45-65 years with active or convalescent COVID-19. V usage is TRBV3-1 (or the pseudogene TRBV3-2) and J usage is TRBJ1-1; the D gene is possibly TRBD1 (5 bases). The sample was peripheral blood. The CDR3 DNA follows: TGTGCCAGCAGCCCGGAGGTGGGGGGCACTGAAGCTTTCTTT. This encodes CASSPEVGGTEAFF.